This TCR beta chain was sequenced during a study of T-cell reconstitution after alpha-beta-depleted transplantation in children. General study findings and limits: Reportedly, roughly two months post-transplant, alpha-beta T cells arose from several hundred expanded graft clones.

This CDR3 is built from 15 residues. V was shortened by 4 bases and J by 0 bases, with 14 bases between the two germline ends. Germline assignment: CDR1 SGHDT and CDR2 YYEEEE. The library targeted TCRbeta and was prepared with unique molecular identifiers. TCRdb analysed the PCR reads with MiXCR anew, one entry per CDR3 protein. The sample includes about 350,000 distinct CDR3 sequences, roughly 15% seen only once; the top ten take roughly 40%. A word on this clonotype: Its specificity is unknown.

V gene TRBV5-6 combines with J gene TRBJ2-7; D perhaps matches TRBD2 (6 bases). The specimen comprised PBMCs, mostly from graft donor cells, sampled 360 days after TCRalphabeta/CD19-depleted stem cell transplant. This TCR was recovered from a male patient between 2 and 10 years old who had a stem cell transplant for acute lymphoblastic leukemia, so the T cells may come from the graft donor. The CDR3 region is CASSSRLGTSYEQYF. The DNA of the CDR3 is TGTGCCAGCAGCAGCCGACTAGGGACCTCCTACGAGCAGTACTTC.